These T cell receptor beta chains were read from a single sample in a study of identical twins. TCRdb re-derived calls from the 5' RACE reads in MiXCR, one entry per CDR3 protein. The data hold roughly 710,000 distinct CDR3 sequences, with approximately 6% observed a single time. Sequenced: naive T cells sorted from blood. Source of these receptors: a man aged 18 to 35 in good health. Each CDR3 is given with its conserved first and last residue. The D gene is left open where the match is weak. Clone sizes are given selectively: once, few, many, or a class where the clone is expanded.

many	-	TRBV5-1	TRBJ2-1	CASSLAASSYNEQFF	TGTGCCAGCAGTTTAGCGGCTAGCTCCTACAATGAGCAGTTCTTC
many	-	TRBV12-3/TRBV12-4	TRBJ2-1	CASSLGTARQFF	TGTGCCAGCAGTTTAGGCACGGCACGCCAGTTCTTC
many	-	TRBV7-2	TRBJ1-1	CASSLVGVTEAFF	TGTGCCAGCAGCTTAGTAGGGGTTACTGAAGCTTTCTTT
many	-	TRBV20-1	TRBJ2-7	CSARVSGRTTSYEQYF	TGCAGTGCTAGGGTCAGCGGCCGTACGACCTCCTACGAGCAGTACTTC
many	TRBD1	TRBV28	TRBJ2-7	CASSPGQGAEQYF	TGTGCCAGCAGCCCGGGACAGGGGGCCGAGCAGTACTTC
many	-	TRBV29-1	TRBJ2-1	CSVDRGGPEQFF	TGCAGCGTTGATAGGGGGGGCCCTGAGCAGTTCTTC
-	-	TRBV12-5	TRBJ2-3	CASGLVSGSDTQYF	TGTGCTAGTGGTTTGGTATCCGGGAGTGATACGCAGTATTTT
few	-	TRBV12-3/TRBV12-4	TRBJ2-1	CASSSLRSARVGEQFF	TGTGCCAGCAGTTCGCTCCGTAGCGCACGGGTGGGTGAGCAGTTCTTC
many	-	TRBV12-3/TRBV12-4	TRBJ1-1	CASSLRQTNTEAFF	TGTGCCAGCAGTTTAAGACAGACGAACACTGAAGCTTTCTTT
many	TRBD1	TRBV5-1	TRBJ2-5	CASSWTGSEETQYF	TGCGCCAGCAGCTGGACAGGTTCAGAGGAGACCCAGTACTTC
many	-	TRBV7-9	TRBJ2-6	CATGEGANVLTF	TGTGCCACAGGGGAAGGGGCCAACGTCCTGACTTTC
few	-	TRBV7-2	TRBJ2-4	CASSLSSQYLAKNIQYF	TGTGCCAGCAGCTTGTCCTCCCAATATTTAGCCAAAAACATTCAGTACTTC
-	TRBD1	TRBV5-1	TRBJ1-2	CASSGYRGQGYTF	TGCGCCAGCAGCGGTTACAGGGGGCAGGGCTACACCTTC
many	TRBD2	TRBV20-1	TRBJ2-3	CSATGSSGSYRDTQYF	TGCAGTGCCACAGGGTCTAGCGGGAGTTATCGGGATACGCAGTATTTT
few	TRBD1	TRBV12-3/TRBV12-4	TRBJ1-1	CASSFRQGAVTEAFF	TGTGCCAGCAGTTTCCGACAGGGGGCTGTGACTGAAGCTTTCTTT
many	TRBD2	TRBV6-1	TRBJ2-3	CASNGQLAGLVDTQYF	TGTGCCAGCAACGGACAGTTAGCGGGATTGGTAGATACGCAGTATTTT
many	-	TRBV4-1	TRBJ1-6	CASSHHRENSPLHF	TGCGCCAGCAGCCACCACAGGGAAAATTCACCCCTCCACTTT
few	TRBD1	TRBV5-1	TRBJ1-2	CASRTGTTNYGYTF	TGCGCCAGCCGGACAGGGACCACTAACTATGGCTACACCTTC
few	TRBD2	TRBV7-9	TRBJ2-7	CASSAWTSGNYEQYF	TGTGCCAGCAGCGCTTGGACTAGCGGAAATTACGAGCAGTACTTC
-	TRBD2	TRBV12-3/TRBV12-4	TRBJ2-1	CASSPRTSDKGEQFF	TGTGCCAGCAGTCCCCGGACTAGCGATAAGGGTGAGCAGTTCTTC
few	-	TRBV7-6	TRBJ2-7	CASSPLTHGDEQYF	TGTGCCAGCAGCCCGTTAACCCACGGCGACGAGCAGTACTTC
-	TRBD1	TRBV6-2/TRBV6-3	TRBJ2-6	CASSYPRGHRSGANVLTF	TGTGCCAGCAGTTACCCCAGGGGGCACCGCTCTGGGGCCAACGTCCTGACTTTC
few	-	TRBV7-9	TRBJ2-1	CASSFGQEQFF	TGTGCCAGCAGCTTCGGACAAGAGCAGTTCTTC
many	-	TRBV29-1	TRBJ2-6	CSVGRDSGANVLTF	TGCAGCGTCGGACGGGACTCTGGGGCCAACGTCCTGACTTTC
many	-	TRBV15	TRBJ2-7	CATSRDPTPAGGTGLSYEQYF	TGTGCCACCAGCAGAGATCCGACCCCAGCGGGCGGGACCGGGCTTTCCTACGAGCAGTACTTC
few	TRBD1	TRBV6-1	TRBJ1-4	CASSSGTGHEKLFF	TGTGCCAGCAGCTCCGGGACAGGGCATGAAAAACTGTTTTTT
few	-	TRBV5-1	TRBJ1-6	CASSLAMGDSPLHF	TGCGCCAGCAGCTTGGCCATGGGGGACTCACCCCTCCACTTT
many	TRBD1	TRBV29-1	TRBJ2-1	CSSGQGRNEQFF	TGCAGCTCCGGACAGGGGCGGAATGAGCAGTTCTTC
-	-	TRBV7-9	TRBJ2-1	CASIPRGGWEQFF	TGTGCCAGCATCCCAAGGGGGGGTTGGGAGCAGTTCTTC
many	TRBD2	TRBV20-1	TRBJ2-3	CSAPASGSTDTQYF	TGCAGTGCCCCGGCTAGCGGGAGTACAGATACGCAGTATTTT
few	-	TRBV11-2	TRBJ2-2	CASSLERATGELFF	TGTGCCAGCAGCTTAGAACGGGCCACCGGGGAGCTGTTTTTT
many	-	TRBV5-5	TRBJ2-3	CASRAGTMNSDTQYF	TGTGCCAGCAGAGCCGGGACAATGAATTCTGATACGCAGTATTTT
-	TRBD2	TRBV14	TRBJ2-3	CASSQDSGRDTQYF	TGTGCCAGCAGCCAAGATAGCGGGAGAGATACGCAGTATTTT
-	-	TRBV30	TRBJ2-5	CAFQLHQETQYF	TGTGCCTTCCAACTGCACCAAGAGACCCAGTACTTC
many	TRBD2	TRBV12-3/TRBV12-4	TRBJ2-1	CASSLKREGENEQFF	TGTGCCAGCAGTCTCAAGCGGGAGGGAGAAAATGAGCAGTTCTTC
-	-	TRBV7-6	TRBJ1-4	CASSTRAPGEKLFF	TGTGCCAGCAGCACTAGGGCCCCGGGGGAAAAACTGTTTTTT
-	-	TRBV6-1	TRBJ2-7	CASSGRGLDEQYF	TGTGCCAGCAGTGGCAGGGGTTTGGACGAGCAGTACTTC
many	-	TRBV12-3/TRBV12-4	TRBJ2-7	CASSLARNGEQYF	TGTGCCAGCAGTTTAGCGAGAAACGGCGAGCAGTACTTC
few	TRBD2	TRBV7-2	TRBJ2-7	CASSSDRGRLYEQYF	TGTGCCAGCAGCTCCGACCGCGGGAGGCTCTACGAGCAGTACTTC
many	TRBD1	TRBV29-1	TRBJ2-1	CSVEDPRTGMYNEQFF	TGCAGCGTTGAAGATCCTCGGACAGGGATGTACAATGAGCAGTTCTTC
many	TRBD2	TRBV12-3/TRBV12-4	TRBJ2-2	CASSPGLAGDRAGELFF	TGTGCCAGCAGTCCCGGACTAGCGGGAGATCGTGCCGGGGAGCTGTTTTTT
many	TRBD2	TRBV5-1	TRBJ2-7	CASNSGNYEQYF	TGCGCCAGCAATAGCGGGAACTACGAGCAGTACTTC
many	TRBD1	TRBV4-2	TRBJ1-4	CASSQDGQGNEKLFF	TGTGCCAGCAGCCAAGATGGACAGGGTAATGAAAAACTGTTTTTT
many	-	TRBV7-2	TRBJ1-1	CASSSLMGTEAFF	TGTGCCAGCAGCTCCCTGATGGGGACTGAAGCTTTCTTT
many	-	TRBV6-2/TRBV6-3	TRBJ1-1	CASNYITANTEAFF	TGTGCCAGCAATTACATCACAGCGAACACTGAAGCTTTCTTT
-	-	TRBV12-3/TRBV12-4	TRBJ1-1	CASRFNTEAFF	TGTGCCAGCCGGTTCAACACTGAAGCTTTCTTT
few	TRBD1	TRBV5-5	TRBJ1-5	CASSGGTGANQPQHF	TGTGCCAGCAGCGGGGGGACAGGGGCCAATCAGCCCCAGCATTTT
many	-	TRBV24-1	TRBJ2-7	CATADGSSSYEQYF	TGTGCCACAGCCGACGGGTCGTCGTCCTACGAGCAGTACTTC
many	-	TRBV7-9	TRBJ2-3	CASTPSATDTQYF	TGTGCCAGTACTCCCTCGGCCACAGATACGCAGTATTTT
-	-	TRBV20-1	TRBJ2-7	CSAIMWLLPYEQYF	TGCAGTGCTATTATGTGGCTCTTGCCCTACGAGCAGTACTTC
many	-	TRBV5-1	TRBJ2-5	CASSDQGRGETQYF	TGCGCCAGCAGCGACCAGGGGCGAGGAGAGACCCAGTACTTC
few	TRBD2	TRBV29-1	TRBJ2-1	CSVEREGGYNEQFF	TGCAGCGTCGAGCGGGAGGGGGGGTACAATGAGCAGTTCTTC
-	-	TRBV15	TRBJ1-5	CATSRARVEEPQHF	TGTGCCACCAGCAGAGCCAGGGTAGAAGAGCCCCAGCATTTT
-	-	TRBV12-3/TRBV12-4	TRBJ2-1	CASSFLRSYNEQFF	TGTGCCAGCAGTTTTCTAAGATCATACAATGAGCAGTTCTTC